One T cell receptor beta chain is described in this entry. The read falls 3 residues short of the CDR3 end, and the missing part is taken from the germline J gene. The V end lost 3 bases, the J end lost 3 bases, and 9 bases lay between the germline ends. The CDR3 is 14 residues long. CDR1 and CDR2 (germline): MNHEY, SVGEGT. This sample was taken from a study of Tregs in tolerant kidney transplant recipients. Study information: Related graft donors supplied nonmyeloablative bone marrow transplants, and mixed chimerism was transient.

Unstimulated Tregs (CD4+CD25+CD127-) and CD4+CD25- non-Tregs were sorted from PBMCs. Assay: immunoSEQ multiplex PCR; the TCRdb copy retains only in-frame clones and omits some. This table holds some 31,000 clones. This sequence originates from a human donor who received a combined kidney and bone marrow transplant. The chain combines TRBV6-2 or TRBV6-3 with TRBJ2-1, with D unresolved. Source: CD8+ T cells from blood, taken before the transplant. The CDR3 bases that were read are TGTGCCAGCAGTTATGCGGCGGTCTACAATGAG. It specifies CASSYAAVYNE. In full, the CDR3 is CASSYAAVYNEQFF.